This T cell receptor beta chain was sequenced during a study of cytomegalovirus exposure and HLA in healthy donors. This clone occurred a few times. What it recognizes is unknown. A read error may account for a junction end that differs from germline. Use of 60 Vbeta and 13 Jbeta primers characterized the PCR. Original data processing: An analysis performed later counted around 80 million unique TCR beta chains (roughly 11 million of them shared). The repertoire was sequenced with immunoSEQ multiplex PCR; TCRdb's copy has only in-frame clones and lacks some. The V and J calls and the clone size are those of that table, but D and trimming were determined from the DNA. The table has about 170,000 clones, approximately 59% seen once; the top ten hold about 2.9%. Study conclusions and caveats: As immune exposure information, only CMV serostatus was available. Among TCR beta chains, those listed as cytomegalovirus-associated numbered about 160.

Looked up from germline, CDR1 is MRHNA and CDR2 is SNTAGT. This CDR3 spans 12 amino acids. The sample taken for sequencing was PBMCs. This sequence joins TRBV6-4 and TRBJ1-1; the D gene is possibly TRBD1 (6 bases). The source is a man between 40 and 49 years old in good health and CMV-seronegative. CDR3 DNA: TGTGCCAGCAGTTACTCGACAGGAGAAGCTTTCTTT. Its protein is CASSYSTGEAFF.